Each of the 21 T cell receptor beta chains below was sequenced from the same sample in a study of T cells after yellow fever vaccination. TCRdb processed the 5' RACE reads anew with MiXCR; each CDR3 protein has one entry. This table holds a few hundred thousand distinct CDR3 sequences, about 8.3% found once. The sample in question was PBMCs, obtained roughly 47 days after the first yellow fever vaccination. The receptor source for this set is a young man who received the YFV17D yellow fever vaccine.

This clonotype was seen a handful of times. The chain couples TRBV7-3 to TRBJ2-5; 7 bases agree with TRBD2. This CDR3 is 15 amino acids long. Germline assignment: CDR1 SGHTA and CDR2 FQGTGA. The ends lost 0 bases at V and 4 bases at J; junction bases unmatched: 5. The CDR3 sequence: CASSLTSGRGETQYF. CDR3 in DNA: TGTGCCAGCAGCTTAACGTCGGGGAGGGGAGAGACCCAGTACTTC.

This clonotype came up many times. The rearrangement links TRBV7-2 to TRBJ2-2, with 9 bases identical to TRBD1. After removal of 5 bases from V and 5 bases from J, the junction contained 9 bases not matched to a gene. Per germline, CDR1 SGHTA and CDR2 FQGNSA. The CDR3 totals 16 residues. CDR3 sequence (DNA): TGTGCCAGCAGCCGGTCCGGGACAGGGCGTACCGGGGAGCTGTTTTTT. It specifies CASSRSGTGRTGELFF.

This clonotype has only a few counts. V gene TRBV29-1 combines with J gene TRBJ1-4; tentative D call: TRBD1 (6 bases). The germline V and J ends were trimmed by 4 bases and 4 bases, with 16 bases remaining between them. This CDR3 contains 15 residues. CDR1 and CDR2 from the germline V gene are SQVTM and ANQGSEA. This chain's CDR3 is CSVGVRGGINEKLFF. As DNA, the CDR3 is TGCAGCGTTGGGGTCAGGGGAGGGATTAATGAAAAACTGTTTTTT.

The chain links TRBV12-3 or TRBV12-4 to TRBJ1-2; D is uncertain. The CDR3 extends over 13 amino acids. Trimming stripped 8 bases from V and 7 bases from J, with 17 bases between. The DNA for the CDR3 is TGTGCCAGCGTAACGGGATTCTTGGGTGGCTACACCTTC. Translation gives CASVTGFLGGYTF.

The gene calls are TRBV29-1 and TRBJ1-5, with D maybe TRBD1 (6 bases). The CDR3 loop spans 13 amino acids. The germline V gene has CDR1 SQVTM and CDR2 ANQGSEA. The V gene lost 6 bases and the J gene lost 6 bases, with 15 bases spanning the gap. CDR3 sequence: CSVSDSLRQPQHF. The CDR3 DNA reads TGCAGCGTGTCGGACAGCCTGCGTCAGCCCCAGCATTTT.

The V and J genes are TRBV12-3 or TRBV12-4 and TRBJ2-5; maybe TRBD1 (6 bases). With 4 bases removed from V and 2 bases from J, the gap between germline ends came to 8 bases. The length of the CDR3 is 13 residues. In DNA, the CDR3 is TGTGCCAGCAGTTCGGACAGTCAAGAGACCCAGTACTTC. It codes for CASSSDSQETQYF.

This clonotype was detected only a few times. J is TRBJ2-3 and V is TRBV5-1; D ambiguous. Germline V lookup: CDR1 SGHRS, CDR2 YFSETQ. Deletions cut 0 bases from V and 6 bases from J, with 14 bases between. The CDR3 totals 15 residues. The CDR3 region is CASSLARVLRDTQYF. CDR3 DNA sequence: TGCGCCAGCAGCTTGGCCCGAGTTCTCCGGGATACGCAGTATTTT. Together with reference TRBV5-1 and TRBJ2-3, the CDR3 gives the full variable domain: KAGVTQTPRYLIKTRGQQVTLSCSPISGHRSVSWYQQTPGQGLQFLFEYFSETQRNKGNFPGRFSGRQFSNSRSEMNVSTLELGDSALYLCASSLARVLRDTQYFGPGTRLTVL.

About this clonotype: A much larger clone differs by one base, so this may be a read error. The chain uses TRBV4-3 and TRBJ2-1; 8 bases match TRBD1. There are 16 residues in the CDR3. V was pared by 0 bases and J by 3 bases, with 4 bases of the junction left unmatched. Germline V gene sequence: CDR1 LGHNA, CDR2 YSLEER. CDR3 loop: CASSQDTDRDYNEQFF. The CDR3, as DNA: TGCGCCAGCAGCCAAGATACGGACAGGGACTACAATGAGCAGTTCTTC.

V is TRBV20-1 and J is TRBJ1-6; D gene unclear. V lost 3 bases and J 4 bases, leaving 13 bases between the germline ends. CDR1 DFQATT and CDR2 SNEGSKA come from the germline V gene (reference sequence). The CDR3 covers 15 residues. The CDR3, as DNA: TGCAGTGCTAGGCGAAGGACGGTATATAATTCACCCCTCCACTTT. Protein product: CSARRRTVYNSPLHF.

The rearrangement uses TRBV24-1 and TRBJ2-3; possibly TRBD1 or TRBD2 for D (5 bases each). Germline-derived CDR1 and CDR2 are KGHDR and SFDVKD. The CDR3 spans 17 residues. V was clipped by 4 bases and J by 0 bases, with 16 bases between them. The CDR3 nucleotides read TGTGCCACCAGTGACCCTGGGACCGCCTCTAGCACAGATACGCAGTATTTT. Translated: CATSDPGTASSTDTQYF.

This clonotype was seen ten or more times. J is TRBJ2-3 and V is TRBV10-3, with D perhaps matching TRBD1 or TRBD2 (5 bases each). Germline V lookup: CDR1 ENHRY, CDR2 SYGVKD. The CDR3 extends over 15 amino acids. Trimming removed 3 bases from V and 1 base from J, with 11 bases in between. The CDR3 loop is CAISEGTGRTDTQYF. CDR3 in DNA: TGTGCCATCAGTGAAGGGACGGGCCGCACAGATACGCAGTATTTT.

This rearrangement joins TRBV5-6 to TRBJ2-3; either TRBD1 or TRBD2 may supply D (6 bases each). V was pared by 4 bases and J by 2 bases, with 20 bases between. Germline CDR1 and CDR2: SGHDT and YYEEEE. The CDR3 totals 17 residues. The CDR3 is CASSRYLRGLITDTQYF. The DNA of the CDR3 is TGTGCCAGCAGCCGCTACCTACGGGGGCTCATCACAGATACGCAGTATTTT.

The rearrangement links TRBV7-2 to TRBJ2-7; 8 bases fit TRBD1. Germline V lookup: CDR1 SGHTA, CDR2 FQGNSA. The CDR3 has 13 residues. V shed 5 bases, J shed 5 bases, and the junction held 5 bases outside the gene matches. CDR3 amino acids: CASSRGQGHEQYV. The CDR3 DNA follows: TGTGCCAGCAGCCGAGGACAGGGCCACGAGCAGTACGTC.

In this sample, this clonotype turned up many times. The chain has TRBV5-1 and TRBJ1-1; unclear D gene. Per germline, CDR1 SGHRS and CDR2 YFSETQ. With 3 bases removed from V and 4 bases from J, the gap between germline ends came to 16 bases. CDR3 size: 15 residues. The CDR3 DNA is TGCGCCAGCAGCTCCCTCAGAGCGGGATCCACTGAAGCTTTCTTT. This codes for CASSSLRAGSTEAFF.

V and J are TRBV6-1 and TRBJ2-2; D not certain. Germline V gene data show CDR1 as MNHNS and CDR2 as SASEGT. The CDR3 consists of 15 residues. Trimming took off 5 bases at V and 6 bases at J, with 16 bases between the two ends. The CDR3 sequence: CASSTPLSASGELFF. CDR3 nucleotides: TGTGCCAGCAGTACCCCCTTATCCGCGTCCGGGGAGCTGTTTTTT.

This clonotype was detected only a few times. This sequence joins TRBV5-1 and TRBJ1-2; TRBD1 agrees at 9 bases. CDR1 is SGHRS and CDR2 is YFSETQ in the germline V gene. V dropped 3 bases and J dropped 6; count of bases not matched to a gene: 6. The CDR3 has 14 amino acids. CDR3 DNA sequence: TGCGCCAGCAGCTACGGACAGGGGACGGATGGCTACACCTTC. Translation gives CASSYGQGTDGYTF.

The chain employs TRBV5-6 and TRBJ2-3, with 8 positions matching TRBD1. V was clipped by 4 bases and J by 7 bases; unmatched bases: 11. Germline V CDR1 and CDR2: SGHDT, YYEEEE. The CDR3 runs to 15 residues. As DNA, the CDR3 is TGTGCCAGCAGCATCCCAGGGGGCGCTTTCCATACGCAGTATTTT. This translates into CASSIPGGAFHTQYF.

This clonotype was found many times. The J gene is TRBJ1-4, the V gene TRBV12-3 or TRBV12-4; 7 bases match TRBD1. The junction had 5 bases not matched to a gene; V was cut back by 5 bases and J by 8 bases. The CDR3 is 13 residues long. CDR3 residues: CASSPGQVEKLFF. In DNA form, the CDR3 reads TGTGCCAGCAGTCCCGGACAGGTAGAAAAACTGTTTTTT.

The chain couples TRBV20-1 to TRBJ2-7; TRBD2 agrees at 7 bases. The CDR3 has 15 residues. CDR1 and CDR2 from the germline V gene are DFQATT and SNEGSKA (reference sequence). For the CDR3, the DNA is TGCAGCCTACGTGGGGGGGGAAAGGGGACCTACGAGCAGTACTTC. Residues: CSLRGGGKGTYEQYF.

The V call is TRBV7-9, the J call TRBJ2-3; maybe TRBD1 (5 bases). The CDR3 runs 14 residues. Trimming took 4 bases from V and 0 from J, leaving 8 bases between them. CDR1 and CDR2 (germline): SEHNR, FQNEAQ (reference sequence). The CDR3 protein is CASSWTYSTDTQYF. The CDR3, as DNA: TGTGCCAGCAGCTGGACATACAGCACAGATACGCAGTATTTT.

This clonotype was seen repeatedly, ten times or more. The chain combines TRBV27 with TRBJ1-2; D is perhaps TRBD1 (6 bases). This CDR3 has 12 amino acids. The V and J ends lost 8 bases and 8 bases respectively, with 15 bases between them. The germline V gene has CDR1 MNHEY and CDR2 SMNVEV (reference sequence). CDR3 sequence (DNA): TGTGCCAGCGGTCGGGACATGCGCGGCTACACCTTC. It translates to CASGRDMRGYTF.